The rows below give T cell receptor beta chains drawn from one sample of a study of cytomegalovirus exposure and HLA in healthy donors. The table came from immunoSEQ multiplex PCR; TCRdb's copy has only in-frame clones and leaves some out. The sample has fewer than 200,000 clones; approximately 84% are singletons. The sequenced material came from PBMCs. The receptors were sampled from a girl younger than two in good health and CMV-seronegative. Each CDR3 is given without its conserved first and last residue. D genes are given only for firm matches.

>TRBJ2-5|TRBV6-1|11|TRBD2
ASSGGGPETQY
>TRBJ2-1|TRBV30|10|-
AWTHRVNEQF
>TRBJ2-3|TRBV25-1|13|TRBD2
ASSEIAGVSDTQY
>TRBJ2-3|TRBV10-3|13|TRBD1
AISEYRGPTDTQY
>TRBJ1-2|TRBV2|12|TRBD1
ASTLDRVYYGYT
>TRBJ1-1|TRBV4-3|16|-
ASSQEPDPGLMNTEAF
>TRBJ1-1|TRBV30|17|TRBD1
AWSEWGVYRGLRVPEAF
>TRBJ1-4|TRBV7-3|17|TRBD1
ASSANREGTGGGNEKLF
>TRBJ2-1|TRBV6-4|12|TRBD2
ASSPGLAANEQF
>TRBJ2-5|TRBV4-1|11|-
ASSQENKETQY
>TRBJ2-1|TRBV2|11|-
ASSVSGGGGKF
>TRBJ2-1|TRBV9|13|-
ASSVAGGRSYEQF
>TRBJ2-5|TRBV18|14|-
ASSPLPRGSRETQY
>TRBJ1-2|TRBV20-1|9|-
SAAAYRGYT
>TRBJ1-1|TRBV30|11|TRBD1
AWTDRDNTEAF
>TRBJ1-5|TRBV12-5|13|TRBD1
ASGLRTGGQQPQH
>TRBJ2-1|TRBV4-1|13|-
ASSQMGGSYNEQF
>TRBJ2-2|TRBV5-1|13|TRBD1
ASSEWTGGDGELF
>TRBJ2-3|TRBV5-4|12|-
ASSARGGRDTQY
>TRBJ1-6|TRBV7-4|14|-
ASSSNGGADNSPLH
>TRBJ2-4|TRBV5-1|12|TRBD1
ASSLGDRENIQY
>TRBJ1-4|TRBV13|14|TRBD1
ASSSLGQGTDGKLF
>TRBJ2-6|TRBV6-1|12|-
ASSASRGANVLT
>TRBJ2-7|TRBV27|13|TRBD1
ASSSPRTGLYEQY
>TRBJ2-7|TRBV6-1|14|-
ASSELAGLGSYEQY
>TRBJ2-7|TRBV10-3|14|TRBD2
AISGVPGLAGVEQY
>TRBJ2-1|TRBV6-1|13|TRBD2
ASSLTSGRGNEQF
>TRBJ2-1|TRBV2|15|TRBD2
ASSETLSGISYNEQF
>TRBJ2-5|TRBV20-1|9|-
SAANQETQY
>TRBJ2-7|TRBV6-5|12|-
ASRITGSPYEQY
>TRBJ1-1|TRBV19|11|-
ASSITGITEAF